This section outlines one TCR beta chain sequence together with its context. Its target is not known. These data are taken from a study of cytomegalovirus exposure and HLA in healthy donors. General observations from the study: It was assumed in the presence/absence analyses that sequencing depth was roughly uniform across donors.

PCR primers comprised 60 Vbeta and 13 Jbeta primers. The authors' processing: Later, an analysis found 80 million or so unique TCR beta chains, and around 12 million of these were shared. Clones were sequenced by immunoSEQ multiplex PCR, and TCRdb holds only the in-frame ones, with some missing. Clone size and V and J calls were adopted from that table, with D and trimming inferred from the DNA. Here the sample spans around 130,000 clones, 80% being singletons. The sample consisted of PBMCs. The TCR originated in a male donor in good health and CMV-seronegative.

CDR3 amino acids: CASSYSGAGGYTF. The DNA of the CDR3 is TGTGCCAGCAGTTATTCAGGGGCGGGCGGCTACACCTTC. The rearrangement uses TRBV6-5 and TRBJ1-2; D perhaps matches TRBD1 (6 bases). The CDR3 has 13 amino acids. V lost 3 bases and J lost 8, with 13 bases in between. Germline V CDR1 and CDR2: MNHEY, SVGAGI.